This T cell receptor (beta chain) emerged from a study of T cell changes during pregnancy in multiple sclerosis. Sequenced by immunoSEQ multiplex PCR; TCRdb stores in-frame clones only, minus some. The table records over 15,000 clones, approximately 84% of them present only once. This clone occurred once. The CDR3 contains 15 residues. Germline CDR1 MDHEN, CDR2 SYDVKM. V dropped 6 bases and J dropped 5 bases, with 17 bases sitting between them. Sequenced here: CD8+ T cells from peripheral blood mononuclear cells, sampled in the second trimester of pregnancy. The chain employs TRBV28 and TRBJ2-1; D possibly corresponds to TRBD1 (6 bases). The source of this sequence is a female donor in good health, enrolled as a control in a pregnancy study. The CDR3 DNA follows: TGTGCCAGCAGCTTGGACAGACAAATAAACAATGAGCAGTTCTTC. This gives the protein CASSLDRQINNEQFF.